These 2 T cell receptor beta chains were sequenced from one sample in a study of blood T cells in healthy people across ages. A J-beta primer mix and a sample-barcoded 5' primer were used in a second PCR of about 7 to 12 cycles. In TCRdb, the 5' RACE reads were re-called with MiXCR into one record per CDR3 protein. The sample records over 950,000 distinct CDR3 sequences, 51% being singletons. Sequencing was carried out using blood. These receptors were taken from a woman aged 60-70 years in good health.

V is TRBV19 and J is TRBJ1-2, with 7 nucleotides matching TRBD1. Trimming at V came to 11 bases and at J to 5 bases, leaving 20 bases not matched to a gene. The CDR3 length is 16 residues. Germline loops: CDR1 LNHDA, CDR2 SQIVND (reference sequence). Written as DNA, the CDR3 is TGTGCCTGTACCCAGGAGAAGAGGGACAGCAAGTATGGCTACACCTTC. It yields the protein CACTQEKRDSKYGYTF.

Only a few counts were recorded for this clonotype. The chain uses TRBV29-1 and TRBJ2-1; the D is unclear. This CDR3 region has 13 residues. The V and J ends lost 4 bases and 5 bases respectively, with 12 bases between them. Germline lookup yields CDR1 SQVTM and CDR2 ANQGSEA. The CDR3 DNA follows: TGCAGCGTTGTTTGGCAGAGAAACAATGAGCAGTTCTTC. Protein: CSVVWQRNNEQFF.